The 5 T cell receptor beta chains reported below all come from one sample, sequenced in a study of T cells in women clearing cervical HPV infection. Repertoires were generated with immunoSEQ multiplex PCR, while TCRdb's copy carries only in-frame clones and drops some. Here the sample table reports some 30,000 clones. The specimen sequenced was blood buffy coat. The receptors were sampled from a woman aged 18 to 75 with a cervical HPV16 infection that either progressed to CIN3+ or cleared (not recorded which).

On this clone itself: The CDR3 end falls 3 residues outside the read, so it is completed with the germline J gene. This chain links TRBV7-9 with TRBJ2-3; the D gene is possibly TRBD2 (6 bases). Germline V gene data show CDR1 as SEHNR and CDR2 as FQNEAQ (reference sequence). CDR3 length equals 14 residues. V was pared by 6 bases and J by 7 bases, with 17 bases between. The CDR3 is CASSPPRGLNTQYF. The sequenced part of the CDR3 DNA is TGTGCCAGCAGTCCACCGCGGGGCCTAAATACG.

Details on this clone: The sequenced fragment ends 3 residues before the CDR3 boundary, so the rest is inferred from the germline J gene. The chain links TRBV20-1 to TRBJ2-7; unclear D gene. V dropped 0 bases and J dropped 4 bases, with 22 bases sitting between them. CDR3 length equals 17 residues. Germline-derived CDR1 and CDR2 are DFQATT and SNEGSKA (reference sequence). Incomplete CDR3 DNA: TGCAGTGCTAGAGATCCCCGGCGACTCAAGAGGTCATACGAG. It yields the protein CSARDPRRLKRSYE. The full-length CDR3 reads as CSARDPRRLKRSYEQYF.

Notes on this clone: The read halts 3 residues ahead of the CDR3 end, with the missing end drawn from the germline J gene. The chain carries TRBV2 and TRBJ2-3; 9 bases align to TRBD1. From germline, CDR1 is SNHLY and CDR2 FYNNEI. CDR3 length: 19 residues. The DNA read from the CDR3 is TGTGCCAGCAGTGGGGGACAGGGCCCGCACACCTCTATCCAAGAGACG. Its protein is CASSGGQGPHTSIQET. The full CDR3 is CASSGGQGPHTSIQETQYF.

To note about this clone: The read ends 3 residues early relative to the CDR3; the germline J gene fills the gap. The chain has TRBV20-1 and TRBJ2-3, with 8 positions matching TRBD1. In germline, CDR1 is DFQATT, CDR2 SNEGSKA (reference sequence). The CDR3 is 15 amino acids. Trimming cost V 6 bases and J 0 bases; bases outside gene matches: 8. CDR3 residues: CSARQGTSSTDTQYF. CDR3 bases read: TGCAGTGCAAGACAGGGGACCTCTAGCACAGATACG.

In the case of this clone: Read sequence stops 3 residues before the CDR3 end, and the germline J gene provides the missing end. The chain carries TRBV7-3 and TRBJ1-1; the D gene is possibly TRBD1 (6 bases). This CDR3 comprises 13 residues. The V end was cut by 2 bases, the J end by 3 bases, with 7 bases between. Germline CDR1 and CDR2: SGHTA and FQGTGA. The DNA read from the CDR3 is TGTGCCAGCAGCTTATCAGGGGACACTGAA. This gives the protein CASSLSGDTE. The full CDR3 protein reads CASSLSGDTEAFF. Based on the CDR3 plus reference TRBV7-3 and TRBJ1-1, the full variable domain is GAGVSQTPSNKVTEKGKYVELRCDPISGHTALYWYRQSLGQGPEFLIYFQGTGAADDSGLPNDRFFAVRPEGSVSTLKIQRTERGDSAVYLCASSLSGDTEAFFGQGTRLTVV.